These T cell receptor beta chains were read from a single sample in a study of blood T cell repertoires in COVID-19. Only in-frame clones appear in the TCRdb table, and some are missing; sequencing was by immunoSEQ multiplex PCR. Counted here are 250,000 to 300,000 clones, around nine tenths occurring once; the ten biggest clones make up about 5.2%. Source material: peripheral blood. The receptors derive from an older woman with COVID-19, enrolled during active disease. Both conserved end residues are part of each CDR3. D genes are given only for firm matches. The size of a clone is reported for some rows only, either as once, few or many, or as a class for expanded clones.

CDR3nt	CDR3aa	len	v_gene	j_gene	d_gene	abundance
TGTGCCAGCAGTCGCGAGAGGGGGCGATCCTACGAGCAGTACTTC	CASSRERGRSYEQYF	15	TRBV2	TRBJ2-7	TRBD1	once
TGTGCCAGCAGTCCCGGGCGGGGGCTTTATGAAAAACTGTTTTTT	CASSPGRGLYEKLFF	15	TRBV6-5	TRBJ1-4	.	few
TGTGCCAGCAGTGAAGCCTGGACAGGGAACACTGAAGCTTTCTTT	CASSEAWTGNTEAFF	15	TRBV2	TRBJ1-1	TRBD1	.
TGTGCCAGTAGTACAGGGAGGGTGAACACTGAAGCTTTCTTT	CASSTGRVNTEAFF	14	TRBV19	TRBJ1-1	.	.
TGTGCCAGCTCACCGCAGGGGGACTCGACGAACGAGCAGTACTTC	CASSPQGDSTNEQYF	15	TRBV18	TRBJ2-7	.	few
TGTGCCAGCAGTTTCGCCGTTAGGACAGGCCAAATCACCTACGAGCAGTACTTC	CASSFAVRTGQITYEQYF	18	TRBV27	TRBJ2-7	TRBD1	.
TGTGCCAGCAGCCAAGATTCTCGGGCTAGCGGCCTAAATGAGCAGTTCTTC	CASSQDSRASGLNEQFF	17	TRBV14	TRBJ2-1	TRBD2	.
TGTGCCAGCAGCTTGGAGTGGAGGGCTGAAGCTTTCTTT	CASSLEWRAEAFF	13	TRBV5-4	TRBJ1-1	.	once
TGTGCCAGCAGCTTAGAGGTCAGGTCCTACAATGAGCAGTTCTTC	CASSLEVRSYNEQFF	15	TRBV7-8	TRBJ2-1	.	.
TGTGCCAGCAGCCAATACGGACAGGGGGCTGCAACTAATGAAAAACTGTTTTTT	CASSQYGQGAATNEKLFF	18	TRBV5-8	TRBJ1-4	TRBD1	once
TGTGCCAGCAGCCCCCATGGGGCGGGGACAGGGGGATTGGGTGGCTACACCTTC	CASSPHGAGTGGLGGYTF	18	TRBV4-2	TRBJ1-2	TRBD1	.
TGTGCCAGCAGTTACTCGAGGCGCCAACAGGCCTTTGGCTACACCTTC	CASSYSRRQQAFGYTF	16	TRBV6-2/TRBV6-3	TRBJ1-2	.	.
TGTGCCAGCAGTGAGGGGGCCACAGGGAACAATCAGCCCCAGCATTTT	CASSEGATGNNQPQHF	16	TRBV2	TRBJ1-5	.	few
TGCGCCAGCAGCTTGCTGTTTGGGGAGGCCGGGGAGCTGTTTTTT	CASSLLFGEAGELFF	15	TRBV5-1	TRBJ2-2	.	.
TGTGCCACCAGGAAAGATGGGGCTACCGGGTACATCCATGAGCAGTTCTTC	CATRKDGATGYIHEQFF	17	TRBV15	TRBJ2-1	.	.
TGTGCCAGCAGTAGACAGGGACCCAACTATGGCTACACCTTC	CASSRQGPNYGYTF	14	TRBV5-5	TRBJ1-2	TRBD1	few
TGTGCCATCAGAAGACAGGGAGTGGGCACAGATACGCAGTATTTT	CAIRRQGVGTDTQYF	15	TRBV10-3	TRBJ2-3	TRBD1	once
TGTGCCTGGAGTGTACGTTGGGACAGCCCCTACAATGAGCAGTTCTTC	CAWSVRWDSPYNEQFF	16	TRBV30	TRBJ2-1	TRBD1	.
TGTGCCAGCTCCCCAGGGACTAGCGGGAGAGAGCAGTTCTTC	CASSPGTSGREQFF	14	TRBV18	TRBJ2-1	TRBD2	.
TGTGCCAGCAGTTTAGGGGACAGGGTAGGCTACACCTTC	CASSLGDRVGYTF	13	TRBV28	TRBJ1-2	TRBD1	.
TGTGCCAGCAGCCTAGCGGGAGGGCCGTACGAGCAGTACTTC	CASSLAGGPYEQYF	14	TRBV5-4	TRBJ2-7	TRBD2	.
TGTGCCAGCAGCTACAGGACAGGGCTTAGTGGCTACACCTTC	CASSYRTGLSGYTF	14	TRBV7-2	TRBJ1-2	TRBD1	.
TGTGCCAGCAGCTTAGTCTTATCAGGCAGGAATCAGCCCCAGCATTTT	CASSLVLSGRNQPQHF	16	TRBV7-9	TRBJ1-5	.	.
TGCGCCAGCAGCCCCAGGACTAGCGGGATCTACGAGCAGTACTTC	CASSPRTSGIYEQYF	15	TRBV5-1	TRBJ2-7	TRBD2	.
TGTGCCAGCAGCCAAGCTCTAGCGGGAAACAATGAGCAGTTCTTC	CASSQALAGNNEQFF	15	TRBV3-1/TRBV3-2	TRBJ2-1	TRBD2	.
TGTGCCAGCAGCCCACTTAGCGGATCCTTCTCCTACGAGCAGTACTTC	CASSPLSGSFSYEQYF	16	TRBV4-2	TRBJ2-7	.	many
TGCGCCAGCAGCCAAGATACCCGGGGTTCCTATGGCTACACCTTC	CASSQDTRGSYGYTF	15	TRBV4-3	TRBJ1-2	.	few
TGTGCCAGTAGTACGACAGGGGGGAATCAGCCCCAGCATTTT	CASSTTGGNQPQHF	14	TRBV19	TRBJ1-5	TRBD1	.
TGTGCCAGTAGTGATGCAGGCCCCTTGGGCAATTCACCCCTCCACTTT	CASSDAGPLGNSPLHF	16	TRBV19	TRBJ1-6	.	once
TGTGCCAGTAGTCCGGGAAACACCATATATTTT	CASSPGNTIYF	11	TRBV19	TRBJ1-3	.	.